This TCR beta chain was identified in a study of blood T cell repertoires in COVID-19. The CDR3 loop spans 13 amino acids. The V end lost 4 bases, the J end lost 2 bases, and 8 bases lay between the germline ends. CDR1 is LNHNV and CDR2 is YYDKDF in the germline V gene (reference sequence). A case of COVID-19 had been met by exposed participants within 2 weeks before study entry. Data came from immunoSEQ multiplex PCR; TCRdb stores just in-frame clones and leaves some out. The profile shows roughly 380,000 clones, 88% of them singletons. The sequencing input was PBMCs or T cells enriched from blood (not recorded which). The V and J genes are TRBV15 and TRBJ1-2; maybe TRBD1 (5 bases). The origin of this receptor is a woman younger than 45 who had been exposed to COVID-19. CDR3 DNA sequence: TGTGCCACCAGCACCGACAGAAACTATGGCTACACCTTC. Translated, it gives CATSTDRNYGYTF.